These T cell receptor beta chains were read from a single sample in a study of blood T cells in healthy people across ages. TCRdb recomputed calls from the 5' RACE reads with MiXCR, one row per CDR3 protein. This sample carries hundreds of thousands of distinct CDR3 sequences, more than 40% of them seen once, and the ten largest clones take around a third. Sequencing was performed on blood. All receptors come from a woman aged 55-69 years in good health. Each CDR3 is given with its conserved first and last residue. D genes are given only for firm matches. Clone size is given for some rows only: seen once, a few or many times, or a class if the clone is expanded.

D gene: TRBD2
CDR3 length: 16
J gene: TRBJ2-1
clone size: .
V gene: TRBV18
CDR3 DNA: TGTGCCAGCTCACCACCTAATAGCGGGAGCAAGAATGAGCAGTTCTTC
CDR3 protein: CASSPPNSGSKNEQFF

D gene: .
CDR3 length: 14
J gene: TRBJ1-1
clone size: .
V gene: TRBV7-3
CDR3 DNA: TGTGCCAGCAGCCGCTCACACATGAACACTGAAGCTTTCTTT
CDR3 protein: CASSRSHMNTEAFF

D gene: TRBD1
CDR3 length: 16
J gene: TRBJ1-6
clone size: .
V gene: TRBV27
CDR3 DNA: TGTGCCAGCAGTCCCTACTCCGGGACAGGGCATTCACCCCTCCACTTT
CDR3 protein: CASSPYSGTGHSPLHF

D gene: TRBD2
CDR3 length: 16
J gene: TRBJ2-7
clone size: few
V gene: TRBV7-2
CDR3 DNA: TGTGCCAGCAGCTCACCACCGGGGGGGAGTAGGTACGAGCAGTACTTC
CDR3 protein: CASSSPPGGSRYEQYF

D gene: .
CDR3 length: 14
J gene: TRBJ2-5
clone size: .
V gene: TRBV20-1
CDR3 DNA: TGCAGTGCTAGGTTAGCACAGAACCAAGAGGCCCAGTACTTC
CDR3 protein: CSARLAQNQEAQYF

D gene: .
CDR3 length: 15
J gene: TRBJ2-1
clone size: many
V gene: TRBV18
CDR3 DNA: TGTGCCAGCTCACCTTCCCGACCCCCCTACAATGAGCAGTTCTTC
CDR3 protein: CASSPSRPPYNEQFF

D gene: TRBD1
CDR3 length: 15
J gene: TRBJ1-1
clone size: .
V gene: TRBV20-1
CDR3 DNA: TGCAGTGCTAGAGATCCGTGGCAGGGGGATACTGAAGCTTTCTTT
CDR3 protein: CSARDPWQGDTEAFF

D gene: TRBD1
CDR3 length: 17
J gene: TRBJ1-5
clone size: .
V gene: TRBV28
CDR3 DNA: TGTGCCAGCAGTCCAGGGGACAGGTTTAGGAGCAATCAGCCCCAGCATTTT
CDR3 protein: CASSPGDRFRSNQPQHF

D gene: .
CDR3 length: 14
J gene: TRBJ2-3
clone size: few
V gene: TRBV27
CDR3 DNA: TGTGCCAGCAGTTCCTGGACACTCACAGATACGCAGTATTTT
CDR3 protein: CASSSWTLTDTQYF

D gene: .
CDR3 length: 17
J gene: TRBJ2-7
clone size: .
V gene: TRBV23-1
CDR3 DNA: TGCGCCAGCAGTCAATCGGAAAGACAGGGAGGAAACTACGAGCAGTACTTC
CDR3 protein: CASSQSERQGGNYEQYF

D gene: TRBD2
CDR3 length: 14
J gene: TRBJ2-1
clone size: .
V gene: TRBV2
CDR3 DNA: TGTGCCAGCAGTGTTGAGCGGGAGAGCAATGAGCAGTTCTTC
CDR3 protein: CASSVERESNEQFF

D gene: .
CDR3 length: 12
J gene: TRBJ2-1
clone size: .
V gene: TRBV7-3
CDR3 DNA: TGTGCCAGCAGTCCTAACCGGAAACCCCAGTTCTTC
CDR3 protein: CASSPNRKPQFF

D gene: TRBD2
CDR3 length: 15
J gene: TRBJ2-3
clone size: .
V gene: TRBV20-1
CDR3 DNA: TGCAGTGCTGGGGACTACTCCTTCAGCAGAGATACGCAGTATTTT
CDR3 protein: CSAGDYSFSRDTQYF

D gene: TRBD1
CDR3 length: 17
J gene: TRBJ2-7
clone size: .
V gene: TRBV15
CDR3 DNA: TGTGCCACCAGCAGAGATCGGGGAAGGGACAGGATCTACGAGCAGTACTTC
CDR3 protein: CATSRDRGRDRIYEQYF

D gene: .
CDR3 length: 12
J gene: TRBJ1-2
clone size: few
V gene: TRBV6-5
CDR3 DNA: TGTGCCAGTAGGGGGACCGCGGGAGGCTACACCTTC
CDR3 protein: CASRGTAGGYTF

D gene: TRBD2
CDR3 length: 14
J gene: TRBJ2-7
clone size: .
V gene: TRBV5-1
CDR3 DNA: TGCGCCAGCAGCTTGGCCGCTAGCGGGAGCGAGCAGTACTTC
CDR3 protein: CASSLAASGSEQYF

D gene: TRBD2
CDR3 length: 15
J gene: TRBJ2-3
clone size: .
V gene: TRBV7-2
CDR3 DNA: TGTGCCAGCAGTCGTAGCGGGAGTCGCCCAGATACGCAGTATTTT
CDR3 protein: CASSRSGSRPDTQYF

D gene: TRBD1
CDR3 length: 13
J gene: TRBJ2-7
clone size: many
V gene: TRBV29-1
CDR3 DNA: TGCAGCGTCGGACAGGGCAGCTCCTACGAGCAGTACTTC
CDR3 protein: CSVGQGSSYEQYF

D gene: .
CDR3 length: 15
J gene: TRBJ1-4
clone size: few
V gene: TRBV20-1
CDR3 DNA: TGCAGTGCTAGAGCCCTGGGGACGACTAATGAAAAACTGTTTTTT
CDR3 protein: CSARALGTTNEKLFF

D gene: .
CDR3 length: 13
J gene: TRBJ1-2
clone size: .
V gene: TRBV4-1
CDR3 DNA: TGCGCCAGCAGCCACCCGACAGGCTATGGCTACACCTTC
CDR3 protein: CASSHPTGYGYTF

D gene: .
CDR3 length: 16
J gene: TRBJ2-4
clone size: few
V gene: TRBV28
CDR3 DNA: TGTGCCAGCAGTTTGTTCGGGGGCGCCCTCAAAAACATTCAGTACTTC
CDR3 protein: CASSLFGGALKNIQYF

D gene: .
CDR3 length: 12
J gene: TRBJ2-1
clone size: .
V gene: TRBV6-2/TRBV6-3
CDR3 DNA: TGTGCCAGCAGCTGGACGATCAATGAGCAGTTCTTC
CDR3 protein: CASSWTINEQFF

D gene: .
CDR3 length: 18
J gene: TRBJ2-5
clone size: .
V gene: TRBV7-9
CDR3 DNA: TGTGCCAGCAGCGGCCGGGGGCAACAAGCCCTCCTCGGGGGGACCCAGTACTTC
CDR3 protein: CASSGRGQQALLGGTQYF

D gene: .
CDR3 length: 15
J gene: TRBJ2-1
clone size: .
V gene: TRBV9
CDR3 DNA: TGTGCCAGCAGCGGGGGACCCTCAGCCTACAATGAGCAGTTCTTC
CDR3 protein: CASSGGPSAYNEQFF

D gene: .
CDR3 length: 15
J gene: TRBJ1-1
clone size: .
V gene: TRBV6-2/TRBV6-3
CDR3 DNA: TGTGCCAGCAGTTATCCACAATCGGGGAACACTGAAGCTTTCTTT
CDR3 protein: CASSYPQSGNTEAFF

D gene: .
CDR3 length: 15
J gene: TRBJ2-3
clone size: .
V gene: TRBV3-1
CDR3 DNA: TGTGCCAGCAGCCAAGGAGGGCGTACGGGACATACGCAGTATTTT
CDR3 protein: CASSQGGRTGHTQYF